The T cell receptor beta chain under discussion was sequenced for a study of blood T cell repertoires in COVID-19. The length of the CDR3 is 15 residues. V was cut by 2 bases and J by 7 bases, with 16 bases left in between. CDR1 is SGDLS, CDR2 YYNGEE, per germline. TCRdb keeps only in-frame clones here, not all; method: immunoSEQ multiplex PCR. The table records under 200,000 clones, 60% to 85% of them present only once. This TCR derives from a woman aged 60-75 years with COVID-19, enrolled during active disease. The gene calls are TRBV9 and TRBJ2-1; perhaps TRBD2 as D (7 bases). The specimen sequenced was peripheral blood. The CDR3 nucleotides are TGTGCCAGCAGCGTTTCTAGCGGAGGGGGGAATGAGCAGTTCTTC. Protein sequence: CASSVSSGGGNEQFF.